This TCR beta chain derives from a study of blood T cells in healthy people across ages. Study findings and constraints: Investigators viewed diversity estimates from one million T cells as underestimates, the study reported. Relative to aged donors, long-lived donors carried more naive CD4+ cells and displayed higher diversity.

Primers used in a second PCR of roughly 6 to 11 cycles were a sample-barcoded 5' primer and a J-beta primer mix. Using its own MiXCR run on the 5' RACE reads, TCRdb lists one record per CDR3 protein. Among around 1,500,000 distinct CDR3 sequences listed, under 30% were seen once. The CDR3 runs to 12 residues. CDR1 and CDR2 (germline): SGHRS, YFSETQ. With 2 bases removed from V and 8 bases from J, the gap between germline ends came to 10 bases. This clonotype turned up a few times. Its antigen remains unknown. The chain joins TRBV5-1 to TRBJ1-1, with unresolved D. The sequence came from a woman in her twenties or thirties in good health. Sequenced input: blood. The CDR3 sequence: CASSFLGLEAFF. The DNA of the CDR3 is TGCGCCAGCAGCTTCTTAGGTCTAGAAGCTTTCTTT. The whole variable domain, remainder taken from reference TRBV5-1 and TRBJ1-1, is KAGVTQTPRYLIKTRGQQVTLSCSPISGHRSVSWYQQTPGQGLQFLFEYFSETQRNKGNFPGRFSGRQFSNSRSEMNVSTLELGDSALYLCASSFLGLEAFFGQGTRLTVV.